The 20 T cell receptor beta chains below come from one sample, sequenced in a study of Ad26.COV2.S vaccination and SARS-CoV-2 variants. The method was immunoSEQ multiplex PCR; TCRdb's version includes in-frame clones alone and lacks a portion of them. Of roughly 700,000 clones listed, about 89% are singletons. Treatment described: some 20 received Ad26.COV2.S at low or high dose, single or two shots; several received placebo; per-sample allocation not given. The investigators took samples on day 63 after the first vaccine or placebo injection. Specimen: peripheral blood, collected in a trial of Ad26.COV2.S vaccine versus placebo. The receptors were gathered from a person between 18 and 65 years old who received the Ad26.COV2.S COVID-19 vaccine or a placebo.

The sample holds one count of this clone. The chain uses TRBV5-1 and TRBJ2-5; D uncertain. CDR1 and CDR2 from the germline V gene are SGHRS and YFSETQ. Trimming took 0 bases from V and 0 from J, leaving 6 bases between them. There are 14 residues in the CDR3. The DNA for the CDR3 is TGCGCCAGCAGCTTGGGCGCAAACCAAGAGACCCAGTACTTC. Protein product: CASSLGANQETQYF.

This clone was seen more than once but under ten times. Here the CDR3 DNA reads TGCGCCAGCAGCTTGGAAGGGGCGGGTAATAATTCACCCCTCCACTTT. As protein: CASSLEGAGNNSPLHF. The V call is TRBV5-1, the J call TRBJ1-6; a possible D gene is TRBD1 (5 bases). The CDR3 runs 16 residues. The germline V and J ends were trimmed by 0 bases and 5 bases, with 12 bases remaining between them. CDR1 is SGHRS and CDR2 is YFSETQ in the germline V gene.

This rearrangement joins TRBV5-4 to TRBJ2-2; 8 nucleotides align to TRBD2. Germline trimming cut 4 bases from V and 6 bases from J; bases unmatched to any gene: 5. The CDR3 spans 14 residues. In germline, CDR1 is SGHNT, CDR2 YYREEE (reference sequence). CDR3 coding DNA: TGTGCCAGCAGCCTGGGGGGACTAGCCGGGGAGCTGTTTTTT. Protein product: CASSLGGLAGELFF.

This clone came up once. The J gene is TRBJ2-3, the V gene TRBV6-6, with D tentatively TRBD2 (6 bases). Germline V CDR1 and CDR2: MNHNY, SVGAGI (reference sequence). The V and J ends lost 7 bases and 4 bases respectively, with 18 bases between them. The CDR3 has 15 residues. CDR3 amino acids: CASNPEREWADTQYF. The CDR3 region has the DNA TGTGCCAGCAACCCCGAACGGGAGTGGGCAGATACGCAGTATTTT.

With regard to this clone: Other DNA sequences in this specimen translate into the identical CDR3. The chain is built from TRBV3-1 (or the pseudogene TRBV3-2) and TRBJ2-5; D is undetermined. The CDR3 contains 12 residues. The V end was cut by 4 bases, the J end by 5 bases, with 8 bases between. Germline V gene sequence: CDR1 LGHDT, CDR2 YNNKEL (reference sequence). In DNA form, the CDR3 reads TGTGCCAGCAGCCCGCTAAGGGAGACCCAGTACTTC. Its translation is CASSPLRETQYF.

In its sample, this clone was seen once. J is TRBJ1-1 and V is TRBV2; 11 positions match TRBD1. CDR1 is SNHLY and CDR2 is FYNNEI in the germline V gene. This CDR3 is 16 amino acids long. The ends lost 1 base at V and 1 base at J; junction bases unmatched: 2. The CDR3 reads CASSEGTGGGNTEAFF. CDR3 sequence (DNA): TGTGCCAGCAGTGAAGGGACAGGGGGCGGGAACACTGAAGCTTTCTTT.

The chain's CDR3 is CASSMTSGSETQYF. The CDR3 coding sequence is TGTGCCAGTAGTATGACTAGCGGGAGCGAGACCCAGTACTTC. The genes are TRBV19 and TRBJ2-5, with 12 bases matching TRBD2. Looked up from germline, CDR1 is LNHDA and CDR2 is SQIVND (reference sequence). V was clipped by 3 bases and J by 5 bases; unmatched bases: 1. This CDR3 is built from 14 residues.

The V and J genes are TRBV7-6 and TRBJ1-1, with a weak D call TRBD1 (6 bases). Germline CDR1 and CDR2: SGHVS and FNYEAQ. The V end was cut by 4 bases, the J end by 7 bases, with 13 bases between. CDR3 length equals 13 residues. The CDR3 region has the DNA TGTGCCAGCAGCTCGGGCGGGGGCATTGAAGCTTTCTTT. Translation gives CASSSGGGIEAFF.

The chain has TRBV2 and TRBJ1-5, with D possibly being TRBD1 (6 bases). Trimming cost V 0 bases and J 1 base, with 16 bases left between them. Per the germline V gene, CDR1 is SNHLY and CDR2 is FYNNEI. This CDR3 contains 18 residues. CDR3 sequence (DNA): TGTGCCAGCAGTGAAGCACCTATGGGGGGCTTGAGCAATCAGCCCCAGCATTTT. This translates into CASSEAPMGGLSNQPQHF.

The chain employs TRBV2 and TRBJ2-3; D is perhaps TRBD2 (6 bases). The CDR3 length is 16 residues. Trimming cost V 2 bases and J 3 bases, with 15 bases left between them. Looked up from germline, CDR1 is SNHLY and CDR2 is FYNNEI. Written as DNA, the CDR3 is TGTGCCAGCAGTGAAAGAACCCTCGGGAGAACAGATACGCAGTATTTT. Protein sequence: CASSERTLGRTDTQYF.

This chain links TRBV7-9 with TRBJ2-7; 7 bases fit TRBD2. The germline V gene encodes CDR1 SEHNR and CDR2 FQNEAQ (reference sequence). The CDR3 is 15 residues long. V lost 7 bases, J lost 1 base, and 10 bases stayed unmatched. CDR3 residues: CASTKSAGESYEQYF. CDR3 in DNA: TGTGCCAGCACCAAGAGCGCGGGGGAATCCTACGAGCAGTACTTC.

The chain carries TRBV6-5 and TRBJ1-5, with D unclear. CDR1 is MNHEY and CDR2 is SVGAGI in the germline V gene. V was cut by 8 bases and J by 1 base, with 15 bases left in between. The CDR3 runs 15 residues. The DNA of the CDR3 is TGTGCCAGCCGGGCCAAGGCAGTAAGCAATCAGCCCCAGCATTTT. Translated, it gives CASRAKAVSNQPQHF.

This rearrangement joins TRBV5-1 to TRBJ1-2, with D hard to call. V shed 5 bases and J shed 4 bases, with 9 bases lying between them. From germline, CDR1 is SGHRS and CDR2 YFSETQ. The CDR3 is 12 residues long. CDR3 sequence: CASRPGFYGYTF. Here the CDR3 DNA reads TGCGCCAGCAGACCGGGGTTCTATGGCTACACCTTC.

This clone was detected once. The chain is built from TRBV6-1 and TRBJ2-2; 7 bases line up with TRBD2. In germline, CDR1 is MNHNS, CDR2 SASEGT. This CDR3 has 16 residues. Unmatched junction bases numbered 4, after V lost 2 bases and J lost 1 base. The CDR3 DNA follows: TGTGCCAGCAGTGAATCTGGCGGGAGGAACACCGGGGAGCTGTTTTTT. Protein product: CASSESGGRNTGELFF.

The chain joins TRBV7-2 to TRBJ2-3; D unresolved. V lost 2 bases to trimming and J lost 1 base, with 4 bases between them. Germline V lookup: CDR1 SGHTA, CDR2 FQGNSA. The CDR3 covers 13 residues. In nucleotides, the CDR3 is TGTGCCAGCAGCTTATTCCGCACAGATACGCAGTATTTT. Translating it yields CASSLFRTDTQYF.

V gene TRBV4-2 combines with J gene TRBJ2-7; D remains ambiguous. CDR3 length equals 12 residues. CDR1 is LGHNA and CDR2 is YNFKEQ in the germline V gene. With 3 bases removed from V and 6 bases from J, the gap between germline ends came to 9 bases. CDR3 loop: CASSHLTSEQYF. As DNA, the CDR3 is TGTGCCAGCAGCCACCTGACAAGCGAGCAGTACTTC.

The chain joins TRBV2 to TRBJ2-1, with D hard to call. Trimming stripped 5 bases from V and 9 bases from J, with 8 bases between. Germline CDR1 is SNHLY and CDR2 is FYNNEI. This CDR3 region has 11 residues. As DNA, the CDR3 is TGTGCCAGCAGTAAGGTCTTTGAGCAGTTCTTC. Translating it yields CASSKVFEQFF.

The V gene is TRBV5-4, the J gene TRBJ2-4; D is undetermined. The V and J ends lost 5 bases and 0 bases respectively, with 9 bases between them. The CDR3 is made up of 14 amino acids. Germline V lookup: CDR1 SGHNT, CDR2 YYREEE (reference sequence). In DNA, the CDR3 is TGTGCCAGCAGAGCAGTACTAGCCAAAAACATTCAGTACTTC. Encoded protein: CASRAVLAKNIQYF.

J is TRBJ2-1 and V is TRBV7-2, with D perhaps matching TRBD2 (5 bases). The V end lost 2 bases, the J end lost 13 bases, and 21 bases lay between the germline ends. Germline V gives CDR1 SGHTA, CDR2 FQGNSA. The CDR3 length is 15 residues. The CDR3 here is CASSLNLASRLSQFF. The CDR3 DNA reads TGTGCCAGCAGCTTAAATCTAGCCAGTCGATTGTCACAGTTCTTC.

The V call is TRBV4-2, the J call TRBJ1-2, with 7 positions matching TRBD1. V was pared by 1 base and J by 1 base, with 3 bases of the junction left unmatched. The CDR3 length is 15 residues. Germline V gene data show CDR1 as LGHNA and CDR2 as YNFKEQ. CDR3 residues: CASSQVGGSNYGYTF. CDR3 bases: TGTGCCAGCAGCCAAGTAGGGGGCAGTAACTATGGCTACACCTTC.